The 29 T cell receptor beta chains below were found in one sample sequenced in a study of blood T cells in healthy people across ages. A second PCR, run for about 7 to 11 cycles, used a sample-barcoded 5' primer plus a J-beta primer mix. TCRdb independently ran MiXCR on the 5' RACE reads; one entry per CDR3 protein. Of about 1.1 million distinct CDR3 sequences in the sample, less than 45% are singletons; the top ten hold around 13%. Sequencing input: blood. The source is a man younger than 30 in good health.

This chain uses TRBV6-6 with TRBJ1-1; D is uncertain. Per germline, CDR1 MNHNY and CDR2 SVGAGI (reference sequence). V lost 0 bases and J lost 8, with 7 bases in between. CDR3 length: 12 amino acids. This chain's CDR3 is CASSYSAAEAFF. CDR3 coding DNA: TGTGCCAGCAGTTACTCTGCGGCCGAAGCTTTCTTT.

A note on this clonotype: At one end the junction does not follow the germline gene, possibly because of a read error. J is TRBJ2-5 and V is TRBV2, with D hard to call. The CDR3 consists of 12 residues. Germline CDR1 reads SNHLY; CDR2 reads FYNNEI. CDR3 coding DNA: TGTGCCAGCAGGGAAGCAGGCGGAGAGCAGTACTTC. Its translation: CASREAGGEQYF.

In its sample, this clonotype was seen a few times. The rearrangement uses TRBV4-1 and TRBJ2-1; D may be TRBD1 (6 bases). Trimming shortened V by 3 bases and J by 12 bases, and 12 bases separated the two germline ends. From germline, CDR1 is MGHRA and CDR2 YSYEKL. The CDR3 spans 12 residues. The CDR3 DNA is TGCGCCAGCAGCCAGGGATCCAGGGGGCAGTTCTTC. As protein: CASSQGSRGQFF.

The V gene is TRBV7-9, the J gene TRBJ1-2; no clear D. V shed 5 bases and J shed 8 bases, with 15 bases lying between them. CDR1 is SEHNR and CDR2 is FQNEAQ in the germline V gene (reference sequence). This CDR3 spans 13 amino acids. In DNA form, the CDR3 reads TGTGCCAGCAGCCTCGCACTATTCGACGGCTACACCTTC. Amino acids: CASSLALFDGYTF.

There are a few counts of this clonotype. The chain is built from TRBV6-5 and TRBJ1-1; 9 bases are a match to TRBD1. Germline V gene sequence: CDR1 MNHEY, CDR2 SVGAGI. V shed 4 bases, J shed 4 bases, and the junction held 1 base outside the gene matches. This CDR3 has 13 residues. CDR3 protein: CASSLQGATEAFF. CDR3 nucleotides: TGTGCCAGCAGTTTACAGGGGGCCACTGAAGCTTTCTTT.

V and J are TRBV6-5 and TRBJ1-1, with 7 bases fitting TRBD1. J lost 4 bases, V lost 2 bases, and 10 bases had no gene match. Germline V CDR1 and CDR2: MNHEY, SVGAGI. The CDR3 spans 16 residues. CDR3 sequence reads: CASSYGPGQEITEAFF. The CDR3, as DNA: TGTGCCAGCAGTTACGGCCCCGGACAGGAGATCACTGAAGCTTTCTTT.

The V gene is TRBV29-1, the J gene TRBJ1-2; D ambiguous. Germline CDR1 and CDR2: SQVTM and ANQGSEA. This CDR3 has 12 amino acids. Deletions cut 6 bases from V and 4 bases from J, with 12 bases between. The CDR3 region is CSVSSLGYGYTF. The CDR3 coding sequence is TGCAGCGTGTCAAGTTTGGGCTATGGCTACACCTTC.

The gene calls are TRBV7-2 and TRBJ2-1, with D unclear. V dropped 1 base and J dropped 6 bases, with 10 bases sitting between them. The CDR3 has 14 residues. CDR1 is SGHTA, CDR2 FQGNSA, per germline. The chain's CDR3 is CASSLEMVSNEQFF. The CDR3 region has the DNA TGTGCCAGCAGCTTAGAAATGGTTTCCAATGAGCAGTTCTTC.

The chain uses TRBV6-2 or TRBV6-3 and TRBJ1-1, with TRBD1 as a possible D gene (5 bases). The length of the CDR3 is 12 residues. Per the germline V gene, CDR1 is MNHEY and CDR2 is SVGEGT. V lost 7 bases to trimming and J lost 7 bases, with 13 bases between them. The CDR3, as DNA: TGTGCCAGCAAGGAGGGGACCGGTGAAGCTTTCTTT. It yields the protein CASKEGTGEAFF.

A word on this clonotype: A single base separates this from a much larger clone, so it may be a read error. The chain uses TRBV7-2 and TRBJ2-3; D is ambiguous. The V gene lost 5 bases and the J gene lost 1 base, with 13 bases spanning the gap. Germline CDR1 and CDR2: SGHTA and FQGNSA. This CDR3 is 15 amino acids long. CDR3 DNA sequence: TGTGCCAGCAGCATTAGGGTTCGACGCACAGATACGCAGTATTTT. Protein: CASSIRVRRTDTQYF.

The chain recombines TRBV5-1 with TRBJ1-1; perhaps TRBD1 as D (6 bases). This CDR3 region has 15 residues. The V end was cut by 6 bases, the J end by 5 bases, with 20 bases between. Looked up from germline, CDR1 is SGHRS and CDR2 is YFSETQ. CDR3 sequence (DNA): TGCGCCAGCACCGTCCCGGGGGGCAGGCAGACTGAAGCTTTCTTT. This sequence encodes CASTVPGGRQTEAFF.

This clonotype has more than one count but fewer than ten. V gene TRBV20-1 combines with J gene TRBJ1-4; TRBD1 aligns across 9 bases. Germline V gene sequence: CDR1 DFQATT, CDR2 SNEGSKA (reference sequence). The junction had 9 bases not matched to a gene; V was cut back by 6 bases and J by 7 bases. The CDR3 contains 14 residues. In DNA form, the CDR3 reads TGCAGTGCCCCCCCGGGACAGGGTCCTGAAAAACTGTTTTTT. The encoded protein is CSAPPGQGPEKLFF.

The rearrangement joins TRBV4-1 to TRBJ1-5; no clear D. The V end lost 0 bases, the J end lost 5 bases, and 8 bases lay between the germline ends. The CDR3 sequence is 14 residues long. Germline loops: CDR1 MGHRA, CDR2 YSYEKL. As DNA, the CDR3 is TGCGCCAGCAGCCAAGAGATCGCGGATCAGCCCCAGCATTTT. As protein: CASSQEIADQPQHF.

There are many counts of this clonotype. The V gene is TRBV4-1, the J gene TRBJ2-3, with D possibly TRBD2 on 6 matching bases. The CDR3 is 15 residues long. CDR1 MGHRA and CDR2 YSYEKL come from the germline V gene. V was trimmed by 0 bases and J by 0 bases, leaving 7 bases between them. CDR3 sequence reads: CASSQEGTSTDTQYF. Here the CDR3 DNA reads TGCGCCAGCAGCCAAGAGGGGACTAGCACAGATACGCAGTATTTT.

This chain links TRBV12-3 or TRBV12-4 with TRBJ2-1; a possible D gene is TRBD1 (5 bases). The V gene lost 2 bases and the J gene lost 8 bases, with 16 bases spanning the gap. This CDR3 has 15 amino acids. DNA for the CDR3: TGTGCCAGCAGTTTAATCGGGTCAGGGAATGATGAGCAGTTCTTC. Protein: CASSLIGSGNDEQFF.

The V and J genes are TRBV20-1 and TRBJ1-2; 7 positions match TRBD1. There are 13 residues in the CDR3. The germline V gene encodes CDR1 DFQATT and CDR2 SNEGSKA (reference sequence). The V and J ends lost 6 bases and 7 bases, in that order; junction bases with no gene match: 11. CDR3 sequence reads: CSASPGTEPGYTF. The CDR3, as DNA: TGCAGTGCGAGCCCTGGGACAGAACCTGGCTACACCTTC.

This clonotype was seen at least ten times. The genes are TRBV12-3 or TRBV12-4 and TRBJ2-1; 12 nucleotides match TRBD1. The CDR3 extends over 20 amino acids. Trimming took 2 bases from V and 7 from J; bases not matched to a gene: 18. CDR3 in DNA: TGTGCCAGCAGTTTATCCCAGGGACAGGGGGCGGCATATGGACTAAATGAGCAGTTCTTC. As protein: CASSLSQGQGAAYGLNEQFF.

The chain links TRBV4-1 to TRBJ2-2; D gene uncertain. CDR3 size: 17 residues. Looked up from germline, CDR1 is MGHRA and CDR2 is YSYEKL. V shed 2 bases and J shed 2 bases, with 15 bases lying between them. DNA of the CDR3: TGCGCCAGCAGCCAAAGCGATCTGCGACGTAACACCGGGGAGCTGTTTTTT. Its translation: CASSQSDLRRNTGELFF.

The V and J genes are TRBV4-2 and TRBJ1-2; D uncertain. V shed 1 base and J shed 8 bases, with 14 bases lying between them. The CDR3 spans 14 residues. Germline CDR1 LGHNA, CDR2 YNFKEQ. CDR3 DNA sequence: TGTGCCAGCAGCCAAGTTGGGGTTGTGGGGGGCTACACCTTC. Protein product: CASSQVGVVGGYTF.

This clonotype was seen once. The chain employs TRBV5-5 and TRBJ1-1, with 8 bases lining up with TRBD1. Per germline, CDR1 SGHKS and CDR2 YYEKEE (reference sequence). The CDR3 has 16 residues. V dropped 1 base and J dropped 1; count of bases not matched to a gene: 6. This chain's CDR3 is CASSLNPGTGNTEAFF. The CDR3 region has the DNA TGTGCCAGCAGCTTGAACCCCGGGACAGGGAACACTGAAGCTTTCTTT.

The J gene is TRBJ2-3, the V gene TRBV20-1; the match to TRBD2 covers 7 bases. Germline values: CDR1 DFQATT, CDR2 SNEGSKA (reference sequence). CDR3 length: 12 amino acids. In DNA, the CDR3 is TGCGTAGCGGCGGGGGTTACAGATACGCAGTATTTT. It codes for CVAAGVTDTQYF.

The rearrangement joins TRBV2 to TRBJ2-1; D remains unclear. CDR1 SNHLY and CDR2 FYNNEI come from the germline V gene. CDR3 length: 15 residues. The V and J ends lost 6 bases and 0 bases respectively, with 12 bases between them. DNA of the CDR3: TGTGCCAGCAGGGACGCGACGGGCTCCTACAATGAGCAGTTCTTC. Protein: CASRDATGSYNEQFF.

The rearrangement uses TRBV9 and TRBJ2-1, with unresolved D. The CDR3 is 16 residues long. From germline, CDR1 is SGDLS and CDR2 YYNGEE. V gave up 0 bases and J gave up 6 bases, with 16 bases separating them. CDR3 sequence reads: CASSVGLEIFSNEQFF. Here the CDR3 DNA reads TGTGCCAGCAGCGTAGGGCTAGAGATTTTCTCCAATGAGCAGTTCTTC.

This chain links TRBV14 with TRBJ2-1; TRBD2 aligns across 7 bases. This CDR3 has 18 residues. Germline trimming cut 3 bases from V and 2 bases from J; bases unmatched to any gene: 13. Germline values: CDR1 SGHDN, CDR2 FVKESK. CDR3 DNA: TGTGCCAGCAGCCAGTCCCACCGGGACTATCAACCCTACAATGAGCAGTTCTTC. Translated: CASSQSHRDYQPYNEQFF.

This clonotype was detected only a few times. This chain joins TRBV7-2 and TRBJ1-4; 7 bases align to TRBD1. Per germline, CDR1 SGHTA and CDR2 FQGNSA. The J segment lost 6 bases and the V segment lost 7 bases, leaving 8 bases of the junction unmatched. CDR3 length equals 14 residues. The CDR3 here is CASMPQGSHEKLFF. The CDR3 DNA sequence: TGTGCCAGCATGCCACAGGGGTCTCATGAAAAACTGTTTTTT.

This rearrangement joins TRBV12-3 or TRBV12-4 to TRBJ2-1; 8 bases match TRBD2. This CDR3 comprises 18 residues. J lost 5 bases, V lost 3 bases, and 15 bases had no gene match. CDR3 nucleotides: TGTGCCAGCAGTTTTAAACTAGCGGACCCCAGAGTCCACAATGAGCAGTTCTTC. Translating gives CASSFKLADPRVHNEQFF.

DNA of the CDR3: TGTGCCAGCAAGGACAGCATAAGCACAGATACGCAGTATTTT. Encoded protein: CASKDSISTDTQYF. V gene TRBV7-9 combines with J gene TRBJ2-3; D might be TRBD1 (6 bases). Germline-derived CDR1 and CDR2 are SEHNR and FQNEAQ (reference sequence). The CDR3 totals 14 residues. V lost 7 bases and J lost 0, with 11 bases in between.

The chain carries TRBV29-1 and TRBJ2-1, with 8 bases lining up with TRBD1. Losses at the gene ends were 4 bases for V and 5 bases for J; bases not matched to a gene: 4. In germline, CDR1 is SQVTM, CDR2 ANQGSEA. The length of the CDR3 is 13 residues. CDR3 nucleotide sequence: TGCAGCGTTGGGGACAGGCCTAACAATGAGCAGTTCTTC. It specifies CSVGDRPNNEQFF.

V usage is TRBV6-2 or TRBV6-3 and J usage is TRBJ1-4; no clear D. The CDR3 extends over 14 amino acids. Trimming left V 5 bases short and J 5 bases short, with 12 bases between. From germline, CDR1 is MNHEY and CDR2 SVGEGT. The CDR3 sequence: CASSLPRRNEKLFF. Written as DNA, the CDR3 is TGTGCCAGCAGTCTCCCTCGACGGAATGAAAAACTGTTTTTT.